The 7 T cell receptor beta chains below all came from one sample that was sequenced in a study of T-cell reconstitution after alpha-beta-depleted transplantation in children. It was with unique molecular identifiers that the TCRbeta library was prepared. TCRdb reanalysed the PCR reads using MiXCR and keeps one entry per CDR3 protein. The table has about 250,000 distinct CDR3 sequences, around 25% seen once. Sequenced here: PBMCs, mostly from graft donor cells, sampled 360 days after TCRalphabeta/CD19-depleted stem cell transplant. These receptors were taken from a female patient aged 2 to 10 who had a stem cell transplant for congenital amegakaryocytic thrombocytopenia, so the T cells may come from the graft donor.

The chain is built from TRBV5-4 and TRBJ2-3, with D unclear. V was cut by 4 bases and J by 0 bases, with 15 bases left in between. This CDR3 is built from 16 residues. Germline V lookup: CDR1 SGHNT, CDR2 YYREEE (reference sequence). CDR3 coding DNA: TGTGCCAGCAGCAGAGCCCCACTTACTAGCACAGATACGCAGTATTTT. As protein: CASSRAPLTSTDTQYF.

The rearrangement links TRBV5-1 to TRBJ1-2; TRBD1 aligns across 8 bases. The CDR3 loop spans 15 amino acids. V shed 0 bases and J 4 bases; nucleotides not matched to a gene: 5. Germline values: CDR1 SGHRS, CDR2 YFSETQ. Here the CDR3 reads CASSLGTGTGYGYTF. The CDR3 nucleotides are TGCGCCAGCAGCTTGGGAACCGGGACAGGCTATGGCTACACCTTC.

The V call is TRBV20-1, the J call TRBJ2-3, with TRBD2 identical over 12 bases. With V trimmed by 4 bases and J by 5 bases, 13 bases remained unmatched. This CDR3 contains 17 residues. Per the germline V gene, CDR1 is DFQATT and CDR2 is SNEGSKA (reference sequence). The CDR3 spells CSANTPGLAGGQDTQYF. For the CDR3, the DNA is TGCAGTGCTAACACCCCGGGACTAGCGGGCGGGCAAGATACGCAGTATTTT.

There are a few counts of this clonotype. This chain links TRBV29-1 with TRBJ1-2; D is ambiguous. The ends were cut back, 3 bases at V and 0 bases at J, with 11 bases in the middle. The CDR3 is 14 amino acids. Per the germline V gene, CDR1 is SQVTM and CDR2 is ANQGSEA. CDR3 in DNA: TGCAGCGTTGACCGAGGGTTTACTAACTATGGCTACACCTTC. Translation gives CSVDRGFTNYGYTF. Drawing the rest from reference TRBV29-1 and TRBJ1-2, the complete variable domain is SAVISQKPSRDICQRGTSLTIQCQVDSQVTMMFWYRQQPGQSLTLIATANQGSEATYESGFVIDKFPISRPNLTFSTLTVSNMSPEDSSIYLCSVDRGFTNYGYTFGSGTRLTVV.

V and J are TRBV19 and TRBJ2-1; no clear D. The V end lost 3 bases, the J end lost 0 bases, and 6 bases lay between the germline ends. The CDR3 runs 14 residues. CDR1 LNHDA and CDR2 SQIVND come from the germline V gene (reference sequence). For the CDR3, the DNA is TGTGCCAGTAGTATCGCGAGCTCCTACAATGAGCAGTTCTTC. Translation gives CASSIASSYNEQFF.

This clonotype was counted many times. V is TRBV12-3 or TRBV12-4 and J is TRBJ1-5, with D perhaps TRBD1 (5 bases). CDR3 length: 14 amino acids. Trimming took 4 bases from V and 9 from J, leaving 16 bases between them. DNA for the CDR3: TGTGCCAGCAGTTCCGGACCCGGGGGTCCGCCCCAGCATTTT. Translation gives CASSSGPGGPPQHF.

This CDR3 is CASSPVRNTIYF. The CDR3 DNA sequence: TGTGCCAGCAGCCCGGTGAGAAACACCATATATTTT. This sequence joins TRBV14 and TRBJ1-3, with D uncertain. Looked up from germline, CDR1 is SGHDN and CDR2 is FVKESK. V gave up 4 bases and J gave up 5 bases, with 6 bases separating them. This CDR3 has 12 residues.